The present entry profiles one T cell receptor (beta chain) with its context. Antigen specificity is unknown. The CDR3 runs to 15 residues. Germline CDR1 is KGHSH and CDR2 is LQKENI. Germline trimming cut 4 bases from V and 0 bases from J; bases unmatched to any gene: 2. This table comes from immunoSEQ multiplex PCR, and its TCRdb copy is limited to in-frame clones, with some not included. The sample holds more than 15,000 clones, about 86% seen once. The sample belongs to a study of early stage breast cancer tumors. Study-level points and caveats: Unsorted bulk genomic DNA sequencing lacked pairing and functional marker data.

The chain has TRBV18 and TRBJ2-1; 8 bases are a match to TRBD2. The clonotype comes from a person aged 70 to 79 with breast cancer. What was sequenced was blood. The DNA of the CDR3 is TGTGCCAGCTCACAGGGACTAGGCTCCTACAATGAGCAGTTCTTC. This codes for CASSQGLGSYNEQFF. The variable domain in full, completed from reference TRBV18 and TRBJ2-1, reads NAGVMQNPRHLVRRRGQEARLRCSPMKGHSHVYWYRQLPEEGLKFMVYLQKENIIDESGMPKERFSAEFPKEGPSILRIQQVVRGDSAAYFCASSQGLGSYNEQFFGPGTRLTVL.